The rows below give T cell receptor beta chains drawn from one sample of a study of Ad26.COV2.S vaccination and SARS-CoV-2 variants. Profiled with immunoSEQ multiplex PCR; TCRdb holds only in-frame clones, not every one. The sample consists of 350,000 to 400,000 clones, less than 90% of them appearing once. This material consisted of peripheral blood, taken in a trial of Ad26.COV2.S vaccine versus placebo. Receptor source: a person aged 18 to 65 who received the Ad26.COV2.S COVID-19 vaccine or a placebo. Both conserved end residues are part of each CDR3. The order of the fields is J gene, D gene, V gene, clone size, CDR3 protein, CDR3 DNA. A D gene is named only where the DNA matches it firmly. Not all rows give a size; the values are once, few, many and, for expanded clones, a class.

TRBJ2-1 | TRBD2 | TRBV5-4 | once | CASSLGLAGGNEQFF | TGTGCCAGCAGCCTCGGACTAGCGGGGGGCAATGAGCAGTTCTTC
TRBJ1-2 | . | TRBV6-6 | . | CASSYSYPQDGYTF | TGTGCCAGCAGTTACTCGTACCCCCAAGATGGCTACACCTTC
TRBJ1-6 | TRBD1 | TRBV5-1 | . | CASRLTGTGYNSPLHF | TGCGCCAGCAGATTGACCGGGACAGGATATAATTCACCCCTCCACTTT
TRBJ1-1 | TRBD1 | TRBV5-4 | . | CASSLQGQGNTEAFF | TGTGCCAGCAGCTTACAGGGACAGGGGAACACTGAAGCTTTCTTT
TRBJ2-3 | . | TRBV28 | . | CASSLAQTDTQYF | TGTGCCAGCAGTTTGGCCCAGACAGATACGCAGTATTTT
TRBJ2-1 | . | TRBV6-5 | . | CASIEGLNSYNEQFF | TGTGCCAGCATCGAGGGACTGAACTCCTACAATGAGCAGTTCTTC
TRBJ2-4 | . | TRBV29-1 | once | CSVVTQGRGIQYF | TGCAGCGTTGTGACACAGGGTCGGGGGATTCAGTACTTC
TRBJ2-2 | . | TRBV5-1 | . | CASSLTAGETGELFF | TGCGCCAGCAGCTTGACAGCAGGGGAGACCGGGGAGCTGTTTTTT
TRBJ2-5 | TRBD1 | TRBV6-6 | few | CASSTTKDRAQETQYF | TGTGCCAGCAGTACCACCAAGGACAGGGCCCAAGAGACCCAGTACTTC
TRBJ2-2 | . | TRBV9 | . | CASSTPGRELFF | TGTGCCAGCAGCACCCCAGGTCGTGAGCTGTTTTTT
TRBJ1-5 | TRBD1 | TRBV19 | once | CASSVMAGGAGGNQPQHF | TGTGCCAGTAGTGTTATGGCAGGGGGCGCTGGGGGGAATCAGCCCCAGCATTTT
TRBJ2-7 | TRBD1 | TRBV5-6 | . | CASSNSTRDRAYEQYF | TGTGCCAGCAGCAACTCCACCCGGGACAGGGCCTACGAGCAGTACTTC
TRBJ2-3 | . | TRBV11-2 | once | CASSLVGVSREPTDTQYF | TGTGCCAGCAGCTTAGTAGGGGTCTCGCGGGAACCCACAGATACGCAGTATTTT
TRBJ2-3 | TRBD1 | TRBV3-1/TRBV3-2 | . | CASSQTPGQGFDTQYF | TGTGCCAGCAGCCAAACTCCGGGACAGGGGTTCGATACGCAGTATTTT
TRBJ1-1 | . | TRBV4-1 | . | CASSQLGLNTEAFF | TGCGCCAGCAGCCAACTGGGCTTGAACACTGAAGCTTTCTTT
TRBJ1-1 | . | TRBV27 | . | CASSATGLNTEAFF | TGTGCCAGCAGTGCCACAGGGCTGAACACTGAAGCTTTCTTT
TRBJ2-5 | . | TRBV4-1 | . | CASSQGVQETQYF | TGCGCCAGCAGCCAAGGGGTCCAAGAGACCCAGTACTTC
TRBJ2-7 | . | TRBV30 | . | CAWSKGSGVFSVSLTNYEQYF | TGTGCCTGGAGTAAGGGGTCCGGGGTTTTCTCGGTGAGTCTGACAAACTACGAGCAGTACTTC
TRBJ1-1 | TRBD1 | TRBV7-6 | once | CASSLNRRGRGRAEAFF | TGTGCCAGCAGCCTAAACCGCCGAGGCAGGGGGAGGGCTGAAGCTTTCTTT
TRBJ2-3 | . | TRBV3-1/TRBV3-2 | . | CASSQMEEDTQYF | TGTGCCAGCAGCCAAATGGAGGAAGATACGCAGTATTTT
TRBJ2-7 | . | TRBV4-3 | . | CASSRTLSYEQYF | TGCGCCAGCAGCCGAACTCTATCCTACGAGCAGTACTTC
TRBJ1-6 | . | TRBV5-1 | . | CASSLGWVGNSPLHF | TGCGCCAGCAGCTTGGGGTGGGTGGGAAATTCACCCCTCCACTTT
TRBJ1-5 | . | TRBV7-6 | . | CASSRVPGEPQHF | TGTGCCAGCAGCCGGGTCCCTGGGGAGCCCCAGCATTTT
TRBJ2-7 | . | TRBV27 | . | CASSRGDLAYEQYF | TGTGCCAGCAGCCGAGGGGACTTGGCTTACGAGCAGTACTTC
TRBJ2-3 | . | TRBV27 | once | CASSLSSRQSTDTQYF | TGTGCCAGCAGTTTATCGTCTAGACAAAGCACAGATACGCAGTATTTT
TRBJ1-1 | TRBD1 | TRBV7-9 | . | CASSLRTGGLNTEAFF | TGTGCCAGCAGCTTAAGGACAGGGGGGTTGAACACTGAAGCTTTCTTT
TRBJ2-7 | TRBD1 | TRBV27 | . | CASRPGGLSYEQYF | TGTGCCAGCAGACCAGGGGGCCTATCCTACGAGCAGTACTTC
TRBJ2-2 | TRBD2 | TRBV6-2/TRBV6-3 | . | CASSYWLAGAPNTGELFF | TGTGCCAGCAGTTACTGGCTAGCGGGGGCTCCGAACACCGGGGAGCTGTTTTTT
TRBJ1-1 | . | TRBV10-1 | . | CASSEAWGSEAFF | TGCGCCAGCAGTGAGGCATGGGGTAGTGAAGCTTTCTTT
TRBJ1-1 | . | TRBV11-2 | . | CAGEGSNTEAFF | TGTGCCGGAGAGGGTTCAAACACTGAAGCTTTCTTT
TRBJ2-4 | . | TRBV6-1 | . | CASSEGFSELAKNIQYF | TGTGCCAGCAGTGAAGGTTTTTCGGAGCTAGCCAAAAACATTCAGTACTTC
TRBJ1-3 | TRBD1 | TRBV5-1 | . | CASSFDRGVGNTIYF | TGCGCCAGCAGCTTTGACAGGGGAGTCGGAAACACCATATATTTT
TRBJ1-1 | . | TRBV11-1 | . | CASSLGLRNTEAFF | TGTGCCAGCAGCCTCGGCTTAAGGAACACTGAAGCTTTCTTT
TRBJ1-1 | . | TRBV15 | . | CATSRAEASEAFF | TGTGCCACCAGCAGAGCGGAGGCCAGTGAAGCTTTCTTT
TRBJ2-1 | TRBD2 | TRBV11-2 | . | CASSPSSSGGKDEQFF | TGTGCCAGCAGCCCTAGTTCAAGCGGGGGGAAGGATGAGCAGTTCTTC
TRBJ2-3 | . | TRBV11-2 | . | CASDGGLYTDTQYF | TGTGCCAGCGACGGCGGGCTATACACAGATACGCAGTATTTT